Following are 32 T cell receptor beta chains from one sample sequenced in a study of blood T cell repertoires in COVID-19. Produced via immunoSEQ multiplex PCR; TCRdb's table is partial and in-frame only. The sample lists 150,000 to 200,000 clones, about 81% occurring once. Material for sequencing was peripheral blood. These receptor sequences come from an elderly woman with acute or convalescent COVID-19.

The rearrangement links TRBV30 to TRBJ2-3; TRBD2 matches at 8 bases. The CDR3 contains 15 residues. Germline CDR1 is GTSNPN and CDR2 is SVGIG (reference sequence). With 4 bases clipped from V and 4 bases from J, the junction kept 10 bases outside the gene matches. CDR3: CAWNPSGGEADTQYF. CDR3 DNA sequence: TGTGCCTGGAACCCCTCGGGGGGGGAGGCAGATACGCAGTATTTT.

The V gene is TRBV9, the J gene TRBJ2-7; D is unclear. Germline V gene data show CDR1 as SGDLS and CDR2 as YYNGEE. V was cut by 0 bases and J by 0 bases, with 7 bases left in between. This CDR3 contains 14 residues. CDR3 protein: CASSVGHLSYEQYF. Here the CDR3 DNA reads TGTGCCAGCAGCGTAGGACACCTCTCCTACGAGCAGTACTTC.

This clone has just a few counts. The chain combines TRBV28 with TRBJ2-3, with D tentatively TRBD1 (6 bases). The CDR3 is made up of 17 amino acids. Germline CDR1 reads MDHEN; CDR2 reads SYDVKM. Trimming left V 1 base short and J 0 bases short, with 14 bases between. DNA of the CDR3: TGTGCCAGCAGTTTATCCCTGGGACACGCTAGCACAGATACGCAGTATTTT. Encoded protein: CASSLSLGHASTDTQYF.

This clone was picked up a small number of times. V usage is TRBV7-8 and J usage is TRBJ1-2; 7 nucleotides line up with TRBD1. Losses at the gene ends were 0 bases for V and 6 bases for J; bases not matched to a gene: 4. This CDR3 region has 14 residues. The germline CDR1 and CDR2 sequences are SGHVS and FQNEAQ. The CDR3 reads CASSLAGQHHGYTF. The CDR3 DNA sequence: TGTGCCAGCAGCTTAGCGGGACAGCACCATGGCTACACCTTC.

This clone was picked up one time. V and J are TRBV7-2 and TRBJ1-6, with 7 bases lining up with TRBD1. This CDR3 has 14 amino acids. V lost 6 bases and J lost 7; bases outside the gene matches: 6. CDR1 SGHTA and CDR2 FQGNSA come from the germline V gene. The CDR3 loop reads CASRGDSPNSPLHF. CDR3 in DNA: TGTGCCAGCAGAGGGGACAGCCCCAATTCACCCCTCCACTTT.

The CDR3 reads CASSFGSQQPQHF. For the CDR3, the DNA is TGTGCCAGCAGTTTCGGGTCCCAACAGCCCCAGCATTTT. The chain combines TRBV12-3 or TRBV12-4 with TRBJ1-5; D is unresolved. With 3 bases removed from V and 7 bases from J, the gap between germline ends came to 10 bases. The CDR3 consists of 13 residues.

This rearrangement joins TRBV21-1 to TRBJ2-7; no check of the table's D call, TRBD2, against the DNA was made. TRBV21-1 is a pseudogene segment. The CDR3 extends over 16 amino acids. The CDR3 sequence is CASSKGSGGLYYEQYF. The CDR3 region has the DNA TGTGCCAGCAGCAAAGGGAGCGGGGGACTATACTACGAGCAGTACTTC.

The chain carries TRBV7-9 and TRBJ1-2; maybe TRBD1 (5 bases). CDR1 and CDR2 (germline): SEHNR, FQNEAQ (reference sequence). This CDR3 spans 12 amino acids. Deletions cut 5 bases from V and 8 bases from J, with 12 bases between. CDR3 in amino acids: CASSEQGIGYTF. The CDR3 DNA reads TGTGCCAGCAGCGAGCAGGGAATAGGCTACACCTTC.

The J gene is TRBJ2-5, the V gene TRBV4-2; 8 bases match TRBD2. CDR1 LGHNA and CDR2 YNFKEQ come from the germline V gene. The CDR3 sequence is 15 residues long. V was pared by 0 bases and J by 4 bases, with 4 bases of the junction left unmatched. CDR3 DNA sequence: TGTGCCAGCAGCCAAGAGCGGGGGGCCCTAGAGACCCAGTACTTC. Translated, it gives CASSQERGALETQYF.

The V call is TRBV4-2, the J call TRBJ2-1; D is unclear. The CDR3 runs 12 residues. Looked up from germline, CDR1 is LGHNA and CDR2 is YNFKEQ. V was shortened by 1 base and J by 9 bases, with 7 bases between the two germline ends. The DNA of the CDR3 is TGTGCCAGCAGCCAAGTTTCAGGTGAGCAGTTCTTC. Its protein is CASSQVSGEQFF.

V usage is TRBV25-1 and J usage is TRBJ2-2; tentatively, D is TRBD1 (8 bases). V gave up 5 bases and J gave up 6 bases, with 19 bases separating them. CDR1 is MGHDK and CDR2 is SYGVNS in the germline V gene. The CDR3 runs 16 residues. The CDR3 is CASSTRTGRDAGELFF. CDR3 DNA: TGTGCCAGCAGTACTAGGACAGGGAGGGACGCCGGGGAGCTGTTTTTT.

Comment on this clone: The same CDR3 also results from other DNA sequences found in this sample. The CDR3 coding sequence is TGTGCCAGCAGCTTAGGACAGGGGAGCGAAAAACTGTTTTTT. Translation: CASSLGQGSEKLFF. V and J are TRBV7-9 and TRBJ1-4; 8 nucleotides align to TRBD1. V was clipped by 1 base and J by 8 bases; unmatched bases: 3. This CDR3 has 14 residues. CDR1 and CDR2 from the germline V gene are SEHNR and FQNEAQ (reference sequence).

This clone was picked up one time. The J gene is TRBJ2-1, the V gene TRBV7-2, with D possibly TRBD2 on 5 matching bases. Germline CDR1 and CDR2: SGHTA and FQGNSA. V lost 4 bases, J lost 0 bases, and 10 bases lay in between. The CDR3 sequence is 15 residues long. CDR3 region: CASSWSGSSYNEQFF. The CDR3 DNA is TGTGCCAGCAGCTGGTCGGGGAGCTCCTACAATGAGCAGTTCTTC.

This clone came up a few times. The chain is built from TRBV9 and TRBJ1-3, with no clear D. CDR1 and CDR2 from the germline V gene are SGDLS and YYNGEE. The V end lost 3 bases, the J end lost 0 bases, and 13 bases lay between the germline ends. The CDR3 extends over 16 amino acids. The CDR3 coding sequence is TGTGCCAGCAGCGCACACCAGGCGGGCTCTGGAAACACCATATATTTT. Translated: CASSAHQAGSGNTIYF.

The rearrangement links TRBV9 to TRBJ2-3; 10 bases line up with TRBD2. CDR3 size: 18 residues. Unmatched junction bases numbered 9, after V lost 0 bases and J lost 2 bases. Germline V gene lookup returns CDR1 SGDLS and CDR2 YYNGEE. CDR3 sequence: CASSVAAVAGGSTDTQYF. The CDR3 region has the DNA TGTGCCAGCAGCGTAGCCGCGGTAGCGGGGGGCTCCACAGATACGCAGTATTTT.

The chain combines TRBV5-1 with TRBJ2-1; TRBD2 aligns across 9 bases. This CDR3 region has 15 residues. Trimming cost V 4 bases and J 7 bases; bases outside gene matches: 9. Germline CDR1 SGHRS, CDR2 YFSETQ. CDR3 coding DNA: TGCGCCAGCAGCCCGGGACTAGCTGTGGATAATGAGCAGTTCTTC. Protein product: CASSPGLAVDNEQFF.

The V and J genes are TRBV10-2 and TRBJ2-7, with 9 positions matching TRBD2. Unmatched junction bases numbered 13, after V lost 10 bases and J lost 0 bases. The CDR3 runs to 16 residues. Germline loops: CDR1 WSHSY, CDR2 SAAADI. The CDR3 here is CATIGPSGINSYEQYF. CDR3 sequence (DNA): TGCGCCACCATAGGGCCTAGCGGGATCAACTCCTACGAGCAGTACTTC.

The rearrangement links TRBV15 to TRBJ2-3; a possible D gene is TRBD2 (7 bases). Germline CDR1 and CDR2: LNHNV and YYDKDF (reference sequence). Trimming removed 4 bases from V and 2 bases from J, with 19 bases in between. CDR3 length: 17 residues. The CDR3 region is CATSKLSGGGTTDTQYF. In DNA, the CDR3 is TGTGCCACCAGCAAACTTTCGGGCGGGGGCACCACAGATACGCAGTATTTT.

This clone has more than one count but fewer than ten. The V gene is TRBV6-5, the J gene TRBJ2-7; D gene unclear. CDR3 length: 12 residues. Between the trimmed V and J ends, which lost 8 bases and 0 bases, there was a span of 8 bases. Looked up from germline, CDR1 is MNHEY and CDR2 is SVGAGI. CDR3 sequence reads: CASLGSSYEQYF. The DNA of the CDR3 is TGTGCCAGCTTGGGCAGCTCCTACGAGCAGTACTTC.

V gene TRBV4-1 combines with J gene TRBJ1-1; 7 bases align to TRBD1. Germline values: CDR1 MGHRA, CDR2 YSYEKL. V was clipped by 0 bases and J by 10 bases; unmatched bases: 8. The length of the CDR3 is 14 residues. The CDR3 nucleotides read TGCGCCAGCAGCCAAGATAGGGGGCGCCTGACAGCTTTCTTT. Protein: CASSQDRGRLTAFF.

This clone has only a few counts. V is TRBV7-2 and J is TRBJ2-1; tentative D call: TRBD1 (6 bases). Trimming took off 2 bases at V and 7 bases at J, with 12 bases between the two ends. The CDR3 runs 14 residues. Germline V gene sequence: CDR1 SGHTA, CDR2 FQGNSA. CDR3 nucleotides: TGTGCCAGCAGCTTAACGCAGGGGTGGAATGAGCAGTTCTTC. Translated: CASSLTQGWNEQFF.

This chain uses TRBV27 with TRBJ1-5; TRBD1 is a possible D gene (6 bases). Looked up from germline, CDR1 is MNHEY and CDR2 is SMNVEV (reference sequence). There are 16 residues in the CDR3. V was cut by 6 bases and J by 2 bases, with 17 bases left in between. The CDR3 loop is CASRRTGSRGNQPQHF. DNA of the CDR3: TGTGCCAGCAGGCGAACAGGGTCCAGAGGCAATCAGCCCCAGCATTTT.

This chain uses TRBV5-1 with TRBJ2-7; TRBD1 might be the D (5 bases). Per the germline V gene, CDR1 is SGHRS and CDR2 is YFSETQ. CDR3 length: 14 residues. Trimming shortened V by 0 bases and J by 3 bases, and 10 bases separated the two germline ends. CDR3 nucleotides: TGCGCCAGCAGCTTGGAAGTAGACAGCTACGAGCAGTACTTC. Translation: CASSLEVDSYEQYF.

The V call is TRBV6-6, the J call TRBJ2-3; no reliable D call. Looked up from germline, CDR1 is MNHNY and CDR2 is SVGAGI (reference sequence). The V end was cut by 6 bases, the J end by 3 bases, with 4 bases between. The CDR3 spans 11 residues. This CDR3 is CASRATDTQYF. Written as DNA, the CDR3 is TGTGCCAGCAGAGCGACAGATACGCAGTATTTT.

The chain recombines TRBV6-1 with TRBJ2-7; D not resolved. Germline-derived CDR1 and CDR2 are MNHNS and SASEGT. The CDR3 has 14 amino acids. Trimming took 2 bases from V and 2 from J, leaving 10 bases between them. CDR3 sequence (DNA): TGTGCCAGCAGTGAAAACCCGGTCGCCTACGAGCAGTACTTC. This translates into CASSENPVAYEQYF.

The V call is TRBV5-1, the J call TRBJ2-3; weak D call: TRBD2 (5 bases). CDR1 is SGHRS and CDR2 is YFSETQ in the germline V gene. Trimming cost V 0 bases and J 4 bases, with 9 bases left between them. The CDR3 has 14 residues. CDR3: CASSLGPSSDTQYF. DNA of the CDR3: TGCGCCAGCAGCTTGGGGCCTAGCTCAGATACGCAGTATTTT.

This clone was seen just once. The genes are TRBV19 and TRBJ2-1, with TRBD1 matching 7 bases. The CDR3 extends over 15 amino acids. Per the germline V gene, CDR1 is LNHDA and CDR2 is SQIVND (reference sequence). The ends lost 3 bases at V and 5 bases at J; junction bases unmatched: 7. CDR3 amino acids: CASSMDQQGNNEQFF. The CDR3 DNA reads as TGTGCCAGTAGTATGGACCAACAGGGGAACAATGAGCAGTTCTTC.

CDR3 bases: TGTGCCAGCAGTTTACTTGTCAGAAGCGGGAGGAGCCCCTACGAGCAGTACTTC. Translating it yields CASSLLVRSGRSPYEQYF. This chain links TRBV27 with TRBJ2-7; 9 bases map to TRBD2. The germline V gene has CDR1 MNHEY and CDR2 SMNVEV (reference sequence). J was trimmed by 2 bases and V by 2 bases; bases with no gene match: 13. This CDR3 is 18 amino acids long.

CDR3 amino acids: CASSSGDSPLHF. CDR3 nucleotide sequence: TGTGCCAGCAGTAGCGGGGATTCACCCCTCCACTTT. This chain joins TRBV28 and TRBJ1-6; D not resolved. Germline CDR1 reads MDHEN; CDR2 reads SYDVKM. The CDR3 contains 12 residues. V lost 5 bases and J lost 8, with 7 bases in between.

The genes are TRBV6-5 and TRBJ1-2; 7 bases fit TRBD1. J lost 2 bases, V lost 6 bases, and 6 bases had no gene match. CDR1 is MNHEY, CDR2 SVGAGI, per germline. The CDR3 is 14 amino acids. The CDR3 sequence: CASSPGQSNYGYTF. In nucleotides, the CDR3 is TGTGCCAGCAGCCCGGGACAGTCCAACTATGGCTACACCTTC.

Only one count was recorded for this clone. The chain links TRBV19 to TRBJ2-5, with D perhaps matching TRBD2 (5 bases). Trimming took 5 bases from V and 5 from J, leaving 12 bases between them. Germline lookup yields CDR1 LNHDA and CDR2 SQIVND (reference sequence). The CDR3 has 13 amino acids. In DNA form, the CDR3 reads TGTGCCAGTAGTTTGGGAGCAGCTGAGACCCAGTACTTC. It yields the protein CASSLGAAETQYF.

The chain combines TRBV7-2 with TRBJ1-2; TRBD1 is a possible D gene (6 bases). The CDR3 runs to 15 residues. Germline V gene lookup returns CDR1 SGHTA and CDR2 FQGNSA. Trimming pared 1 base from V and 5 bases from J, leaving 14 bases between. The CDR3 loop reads CASSLGYGGAYGYTF. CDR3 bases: TGTGCCAGCAGCTTAGGATATGGGGGGGCGTATGGCTACACCTTC.